The 8 T cell receptor beta chains below come from one sample, sequenced in a study of metastatic and nonmetastatic thyroid tumors (dated by TCRdb to 2019 to 2021). Before undergoing thyroid surgery, none of the patients had been given any kind of treatment. Library preparation employed PCR. Instrument used: Illumina HiSeq 4000. The raw public reads went through TCRdb reprocessing: fastp at Q25, MiXCR clone calling, in-frame beta chains kept. The sample table contains around 20,000 clones; only one count was recorded for roughly a sixth of them. The ten largest clones capture about 36% of the sample. The material sequenced was blood. The receptors originated from a female donor with papillary thyroid cancer or a benign thyroid nodule (not recorded which). Some clones in this sample may be carry-over from other donors' samples.

V is TRBV28 and J is TRBJ1-6; possibly TRBD1 for D (5 bases). Germline V lookup: CDR1 MDHEN, CDR2 SYDVKM. The CDR3 runs 16 residues. V was pared by 1 base and J by 6 bases, with 13 bases between. The CDR3 region is CASSLFPGPGNSPLHF. In DNA, the CDR3 is TGTGCCAGCAGTTTATTCCCGGGACCGGGTAATTCACCCCTCCACTTT.

This clone has at least ten counts. The V gene is TRBV5-6, the J gene TRBJ2-5; D gene uncertain. V dropped 4 bases and J dropped 3 bases, with 4 bases sitting between them. The length of the CDR3 is 11 residues. Germline V gene lookup returns CDR1 SGHDT and CDR2 YYEEEE. CDR3 nucleotide sequence: TGTGCCAGCAGCATAAAAGAGACCCAGTACTTC. Its translation: CASSIKETQYF.

This clone appeared many times. The chain carries TRBV28 and TRBJ2-1; 7 positions agree with TRBD2. This CDR3 region has 14 residues. From germline, CDR1 is MDHEN and CDR2 SYDVKM. V was clipped by 6 bases and J by 4 bases; unmatched bases: 6. CDR3: CASRPQLAYNEQFF. DNA of the CDR3: TGTGCCAGCAGACCACAACTAGCGTACAATGAGCAGTTCTTC.

The sample holds many counts of this clone. V usage is TRBV9 and J usage is TRBJ1-3; 7 bases line up with TRBD1. CDR3 size: 15 residues. V was pared by 3 bases and J by 4 bases, with 7 bases of the junction left unmatched. Germline CDR1 reads SGDLS; CDR2 reads YYNGEE. The CDR3 coding sequence is TGTGCCAGCAGCGCGGGACAGCTTTTGGGAAACACCATATATTTT. Its translation: CASSAGQLLGNTIYF.

Many counts were recorded for this clone. This chain uses TRBV28 with TRBJ2-5; 7 nucleotides agree with TRBD2. The CDR3 consists of 13 residues. Germline V gene sequence: CDR1 MDHEN, CDR2 SYDVKM. Germline trimming cut 6 bases from V and 0 bases from J; bases unmatched to any gene: 1. CDR3 DNA sequence: TGTGCCAGCAGCCGGGGGGACCAAGAGACCCAGTACTTC. Amino acid sequence: CASSRGDQETQYF.

This clone was counted ten times or more. The gene calls are TRBV10-3 and TRBJ2-1; TRBD2 might be the D (6 bases). Between the trimmed V and J ends, which lost 4 bases and 6 bases, there was a span of 7 bases. Germline V gene data show CDR1 as ENHRY and CDR2 as SYGVKD. The CDR3 runs to 12 residues. This CDR3 reads CAISGDSNEQFF. Written as DNA, the CDR3 is TGTGCCATCAGTGGGGACTCCAATGAGCAGTTCTTC.

This clone was counted ten times or more. The J gene is TRBJ2-3, the V gene TRBV7-2; D is uncertain. The CDR3 loop spans 14 amino acids. CDR1 SGHTA and CDR2 FQGNSA come from the germline V gene. With 0 bases removed from V and 2 bases from J, the gap between germline ends came to 6 bases. The CDR3 nucleotides read TGTGCCAGCAGCTTAGCGCTCAACACAGATACGCAGTATTTT. This codes for CASSLALNTDTQYF.

This clone was seen at least ten times. This chain joins TRBV5-1 and TRBJ2-1; 9 bases agree with TRBD2. Germline-derived CDR1 and CDR2 are SGHRS and YFSETQ. The CDR3 has 16 residues. V was clipped by 4 bases and J by 4 bases; unmatched bases: 9. The CDR3 protein is CASSRLAGEKYNEQFF. CDR3 nucleotide sequence: TGCGCCAGCAGCAGGTTAGCGGGAGAAAAGTACAATGAGCAGTTCTTC.